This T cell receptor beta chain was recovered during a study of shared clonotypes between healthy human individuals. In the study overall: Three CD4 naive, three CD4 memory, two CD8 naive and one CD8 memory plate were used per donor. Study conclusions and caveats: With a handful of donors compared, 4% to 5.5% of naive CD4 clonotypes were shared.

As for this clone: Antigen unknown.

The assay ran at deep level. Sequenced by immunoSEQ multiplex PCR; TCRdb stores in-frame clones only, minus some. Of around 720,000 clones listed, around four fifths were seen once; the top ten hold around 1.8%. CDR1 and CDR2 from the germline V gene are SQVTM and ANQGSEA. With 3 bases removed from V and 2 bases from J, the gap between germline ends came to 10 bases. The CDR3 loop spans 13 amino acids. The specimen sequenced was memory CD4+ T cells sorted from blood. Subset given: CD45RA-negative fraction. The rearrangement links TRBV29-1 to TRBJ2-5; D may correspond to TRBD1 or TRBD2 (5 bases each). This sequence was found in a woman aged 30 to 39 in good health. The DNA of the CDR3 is TGCAGCGTTGACAGGGACCTTCAAGAGACCCAGTACTTC. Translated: CSVDRDLQETQYF.